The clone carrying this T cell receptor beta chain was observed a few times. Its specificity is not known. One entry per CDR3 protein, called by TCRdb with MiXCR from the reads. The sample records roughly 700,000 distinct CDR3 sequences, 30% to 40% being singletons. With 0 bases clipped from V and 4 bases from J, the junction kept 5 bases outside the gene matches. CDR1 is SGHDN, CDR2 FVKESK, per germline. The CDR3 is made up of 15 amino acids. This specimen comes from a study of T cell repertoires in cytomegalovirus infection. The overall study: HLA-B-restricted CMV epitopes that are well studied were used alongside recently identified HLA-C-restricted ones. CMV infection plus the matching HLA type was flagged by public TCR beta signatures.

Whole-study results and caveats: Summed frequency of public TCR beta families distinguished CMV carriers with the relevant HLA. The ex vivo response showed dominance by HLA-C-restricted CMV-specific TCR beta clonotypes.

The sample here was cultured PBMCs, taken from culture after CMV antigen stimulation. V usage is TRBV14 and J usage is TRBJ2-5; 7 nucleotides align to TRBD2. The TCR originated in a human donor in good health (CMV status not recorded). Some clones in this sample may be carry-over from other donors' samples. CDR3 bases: TGTGCCAGCAGCCAAGATATCGGACTAGGAGAGACCCAGTACTTC. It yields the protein CASSQDIGLGETQYF.